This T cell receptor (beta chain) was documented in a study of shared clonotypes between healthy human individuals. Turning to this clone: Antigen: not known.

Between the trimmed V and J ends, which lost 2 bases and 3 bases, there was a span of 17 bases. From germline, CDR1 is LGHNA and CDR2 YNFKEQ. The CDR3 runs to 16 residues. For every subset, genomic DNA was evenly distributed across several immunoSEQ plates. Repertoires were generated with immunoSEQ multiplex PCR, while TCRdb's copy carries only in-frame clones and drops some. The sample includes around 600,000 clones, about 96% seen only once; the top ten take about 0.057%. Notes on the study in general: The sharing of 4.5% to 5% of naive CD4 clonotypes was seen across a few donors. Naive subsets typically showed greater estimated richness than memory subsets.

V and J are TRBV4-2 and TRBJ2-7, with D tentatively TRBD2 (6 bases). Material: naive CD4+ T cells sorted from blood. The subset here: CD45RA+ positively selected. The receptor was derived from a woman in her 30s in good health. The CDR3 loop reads CASSQSAAGPNYEQYF. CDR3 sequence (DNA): TGTGCCAGCAGCCAAAGTGCGGCGGGACCAAACTACGAGCAGTACTTC.